The 22 T cell receptor beta chains in this list originate from one sample, sequenced in a study of graft-versus-host responses after intestinal transplantation. The method was immunoSEQ multiplex PCR; TCRdb's version includes in-frame clones alone and lacks a portion of them. The data contain around 95,000 clones, 87% of them singletons. No antigen has been assigned to these receptors. The input for sequencing was unstimulated CD4+ T cells sorted from spleen or lymph node cells, taken before transplant. These receptors originate from a human donor who was the organ donor for an intestinal transplant.

The chain couples TRBV7-6 to TRBJ2-3, with D possibly matching TRBD1 (5 bases). Germline CDR1 SGHVS, CDR2 FNYEAQ. Trimming shortened V by 5 bases and J by 0 bases, and 12 bases separated the two germline ends. The length of the CDR3 is 15 residues. The CDR3 DNA is TGTGCCAGCAGCCCGTTCGACAGAAGCACAGATACGCAGTATTTT. Its translation is CASSPFDRSTDTQYF.

The CDR3 loop reads CASSLYSAATYGYTF. CDR3 sequence (DNA): TGTGCCAGCAGTTTATATTCGGCAGCTACGTATGGCTACACCTTC. The rearrangement links TRBV27 to TRBJ1-2; the D is unclear. The CDR3 has 15 residues. The germline V gene encodes CDR1 MNHEY and CDR2 SMNVEV (reference sequence). V was pared by 1 base and J by 5 bases, with 14 bases between.

The chain carries TRBV19 and TRBJ1-1; no definite D call. Trimming cost V 7 bases and J 4 bases, with 16 bases left between them. This CDR3 is 14 amino acids long. Germline V gene data show CDR1 as LNHDA and CDR2 as SQIVND (reference sequence). CDR3 sequence (DNA): TGTGCCAGTACTGCGGGTCCGGGAGGCACTGAAGCTTTCTTT. Translated, it gives CASTAGPGGTEAFF.

Written as DNA, the CDR3 is TGTGCCGTAGGGGGACTAGCGGGGAACGAGCAGTACTTC. Its translation is CAVGGLAGNEQYF. The chain joins TRBV30 to TRBJ2-7, with 13 positions matching TRBD2. This CDR3 comprises 13 residues. V lost 8 bases, J lost 5 bases, and 6 bases stayed unmatched. CDR1 and CDR2 from the germline V gene are GTSNPN and SVGIG (reference sequence).

This chain joins TRBV11-2 and TRBJ2-1; D could derive from TRBD1 or TRBD2 (6 bases each). V was pared by 1 base and J by 7 bases, with 14 bases between. Germline V gene sequence: CDR1 SGHAT, CDR2 FQNNGV. This CDR3 comprises 15 residues. CDR3: CASSLGGAAGNEQFF. CDR3 DNA: TGTGCCAGCAGCTTAGGGGGGGCCGCGGGGAATGAGCAGTTCTTC. The full variable domain, in which reference TRBV11-2 and TRBJ2-1 provide the parts outside the CDR3, is EAGVAQSPRYKIIEKRQSVAFWCNPISGHATLYWYQQILGQGPKLLIQFQNNGVVDDSQLPKDRFSAERLKGVDSTLKIQPAKLEDSAVYLCASSLGGAAGNEQFFGPGTRLTVL.

This sequence joins TRBV7-7 and TRBJ2-2, with a weak D call TRBD1 (5 bases). The V and J ends lost 8 bases and 5 bases respectively, with 12 bases between them. Germline assignment: CDR1 SSHAT and CDR2 FNYEAQ (reference sequence). The CDR3 is 13 amino acids. Here the CDR3 DNA reads TGTGCCAGCTCTTCAGGGCGAACCGGGGAGCTGTTTTTT. Translating it yields CASSSGRTGELFF.

This sequence joins TRBV30 and TRBJ1-2; D is unclear. This CDR3 is built from 13 residues. Trimming cost V 2 bases and J 3 bases, with 10 bases left between them. CDR1 is GTSNPN and CDR2 is SVGIG in the germline V gene (reference sequence). CDR3 region: CAWSSEAYYGYTF. CDR3 DNA sequence: TGTGCCTGGAGTTCAGAGGCCTACTATGGCTACACCTTC. Full variable domain (remainder filled in from reference TRBV30 and TRBJ1-2): SQTIHQWPATLVQPVGSPLSLECTVEGTSNPNLYWYRQAAGRGLQLLFYSVGIGQISSEVPQNLSASRPQDRQFILSSKKLLLSDSGFYLCAWSSEAYYGYTFGSGTRLTVV.

This chain uses TRBV28 with TRBJ2-7; 7 positions match TRBD1. This CDR3 has 13 residues. The V gene's germline CDR1 is MDHEN and CDR2 SYDVKM. In DNA form, the CDR3 reads TGTGCTACGACAGGGTACCCCTACTACGAGCAGTACTTC. Encoded protein: CATTGYPYYEQYF.

This rearrangement joins TRBV5-1 to TRBJ2-3, with D maybe TRBD1 (6 bases). The CDR3 totals 15 residues. The germline V and J ends were trimmed by 3 bases and 7 bases, with 18 bases remaining between them. Per germline, CDR1 SGHRS and CDR2 YFSETQ. As DNA, the CDR3 is TGCGCCAGCAGCTACAATGATCAACAGGGCTATACGCAGTATTTT. Its translation is CASSYNDQQGYTQYF.

The sample holds one count of this clone. The V gene is TRBV18, the J gene TRBJ2-3; D uncertain. Germline CDR1 KGHSH, CDR2 LQKENI. CDR3 length equals 14 residues. The V and J ends lost 3 bases and 4 bases respectively, with 11 bases between them. The CDR3 sequence is CASSPDGLSDTQYF. CDR3 bases: TGTGCCAGCTCACCGGACGGGTTGTCAGATACGCAGTATTTT. The complete variable domain, with remaining parts taken from reference TRBV18 and TRBJ2-3, reads NAGVMQNPRHLVRRRGQEARLRCSPMKGHSHVYWYRQLPEEGLKFMVYLQKENIIDESGMPKERFSAEFPKEGPSILRIQQVVRGDSAAYFCASSPDGLSDTQYFGPGTRLTVL.

The chain links TRBV29-1 to TRBJ2-1; no clear D. CDR1 and CDR2 (germline): SQVTM, ANQGSEA. V was shortened by 3 bases and J by 6 bases, with 9 bases between the two germline ends. The CDR3 consists of 12 residues. The CDR3 bases are TGCAGCGTTGACTCACTCGGCAATGAGCAGTTCTTC. It is translated as CSVDSLGNEQFF.

The rearrangement uses TRBV5-5 and TRBJ2-7; 7 positions match TRBD1. The CDR3 length is 14 residues. Trimming took 4 bases from V and 2 from J; bases not matched to a gene: 6. CDR1 and CDR2 from the germline V gene are SGHKS and YYEKEE (reference sequence). The DNA for the CDR3 is TGTGCCAGCAGCGGGACAGTGCCCGCCTACGAGCAGTACTTC. It is translated as CASSGTVPAYEQYF.

A few counts support this clone. The rearrangement uses TRBV10-3 and TRBJ2-7; D might be TRBD2 (6 bases). From germline, CDR1 is ENHRY and CDR2 SYGVKD. This CDR3 contains 13 residues. Trimming left V 8 bases short and J 3 bases short, with 14 bases between. CDR3 amino acids: CAIADLGGYEQYF. The DNA for the CDR3 is TGTGCCATCGCTGACCTGGGAGGCTACGAGCAGTACTTC.

There are a few counts of this clone. V gene TRBV19 combines with J gene TRBJ1-6; D unresolved. CDR1 is LNHDA, CDR2 SQIVND, per germline (reference sequence). The CDR3 runs to 16 residues. V lost 3 bases to trimming and J lost 0 bases, with 9 bases between them. As DNA, the CDR3 is TGTGCCAGTAGTATCCAGGAGAGCTCCTATAATTCACCCCTCCACTTT. Translated, it gives CASSIQESSYNSPLHF.

V usage is TRBV2 and J usage is TRBJ1-5; 10 positions agree with TRBD1. The CDR3 is 15 amino acids. V gave up 6 bases and J gave up 2 bases; unmatched junction bases: 4. The germline V gene encodes CDR1 SNHLY and CDR2 FYNNEI. The CDR3 reads CASSQTGGRNQPQHF. The CDR3 nucleotides are TGTGCCAGCAGCCAGACAGGGGGCCGCAATCAGCCCCAGCATTTT.

The J gene is TRBJ2-1, the V gene TRBV9; no definite D call. The CDR3 is 12 residues long. Germline V gene lookup returns CDR1 SGDLS and CDR2 YYNGEE. Trimming removed 0 bases at V and 10 bases at J, with 8 bases between. The CDR3 nucleotides read TGTGCCAGCAGCGTAGACCGTTTCGAGCAGTTCTTC. Protein sequence: CASSVDRFEQFF.

This rearrangement joins TRBV19 to TRBJ1-2; D is uncertain. This CDR3 contains 15 residues. V was pared by 3 bases and J by 5 bases, with 16 bases between. Germline assignment: CDR1 LNHDA and CDR2 SQIVND (reference sequence). The CDR3 region has the DNA TGTGCCAGTAGTATTGGAGGACCACCTGGGTATGGCTACACCTTC. Its protein product is CASSIGGPPGYGYTF.

V is TRBV28 and J is TRBJ1-4; 8 bases align to TRBD1. Germline CDR1 and CDR2: MDHEN and SYDVKM. V lost 4 bases, J lost 6 bases, and 7 bases stayed unmatched. The CDR3 is 15 amino acids. The CDR3 loop reads CASSSQGAGHEKLFF. Here the CDR3 DNA reads TGTGCCAGCAGTTCCCAGGGGGCCGGCCATGAAAAACTGTTTTTT. The whole variable domain, remainder taken from reference TRBV28 and TRBJ1-4, is DVKVTQSSRYLVKRTGEKVFLECVQDMDHENMFWYRQDPGLGLRLIYFSYDVKMKEKGDIPEGYSVSREKKERFSLILESASTNQTSMYLCASSSQGAGHEKLFFGSGTQLSVL.

This chain uses TRBV11-2 with TRBJ1-1; no clear D gene. This CDR3 has 14 residues. The V gene's germline CDR1 is SGHAT and CDR2 FQNNGV. Trimming removed 1 base from V and 1 base from J, with 7 bases in between. The CDR3 spells CASSLVSGNTEAFF. The CDR3 DNA reads TGTGCCAGCAGCTTAGTGTCGGGGAACACTGAAGCTTTCTTT.

The chain is built from TRBV4-2 and TRBJ2-7, with D unresolved. In germline, CDR1 is LGHNA, CDR2 YNFKEQ. The V gene lost 0 bases and the J gene lost 0 bases, with 12 bases spanning the gap. This CDR3 region has 16 residues. The CDR3 reads CASSQDHAGPSYEQYF. The CDR3 nucleotides are TGTGCCAGCAGCCAAGATCATGCCGGGCCCTCCTACGAGCAGTACTTC.

In this sample, this clone turned up once. The chain joins TRBV18 to TRBJ2-7; D uncertain. Germline values: CDR1 KGHSH, CDR2 LQKENI. The CDR3 contains 11 residues. Trimming shortened V by 3 bases and J by 6 bases, and 6 bases separated the two germline ends. The CDR3 reads CASSPEAEQYF. CDR3 in DNA: TGTGCCAGCTCACCTGAAGCCGAGCAGTACTTC. The full variable domain, completed using reference TRBV18 and TRBJ2-7, is NAGVMQNPRHLVRRRGQEARLRCSPMKGHSHVYWYRQLPEEGLKFMVYLQKENIIDESGMPKERFSAEFPKEGPSILRIQQVVRGDSAAYFCASSPEAEQYFGPGTRLTVT.

V and J are TRBV14 and TRBJ1-2, with 7 bases that match TRBD1. CDR3 length equals 13 residues. V dropped 7 bases and J dropped 4; count of bases not matched to a gene: 6. Germline values: CDR1 SGHDN, CDR2 FVKESK. The CDR3 protein is CASKGSGGYGYTF. CDR3 nucleotide sequence: TGTGCCAGCAAAGGATCAGGGGGCTATGGCTACACCTTC. The variable domain in full, with the rest retrieved from reference TRBV14 and TRBJ1-2, is EAGVTQFPSHSVIEKGQTVTLRCDPISGHDNLYWYRRVMGKEIKFLLHFVKESKQDESGMPNNRFLAERTGGTYSTLKVQPAELEDSGVYFCASKGSGGYGYTFGSGTRLTVV.